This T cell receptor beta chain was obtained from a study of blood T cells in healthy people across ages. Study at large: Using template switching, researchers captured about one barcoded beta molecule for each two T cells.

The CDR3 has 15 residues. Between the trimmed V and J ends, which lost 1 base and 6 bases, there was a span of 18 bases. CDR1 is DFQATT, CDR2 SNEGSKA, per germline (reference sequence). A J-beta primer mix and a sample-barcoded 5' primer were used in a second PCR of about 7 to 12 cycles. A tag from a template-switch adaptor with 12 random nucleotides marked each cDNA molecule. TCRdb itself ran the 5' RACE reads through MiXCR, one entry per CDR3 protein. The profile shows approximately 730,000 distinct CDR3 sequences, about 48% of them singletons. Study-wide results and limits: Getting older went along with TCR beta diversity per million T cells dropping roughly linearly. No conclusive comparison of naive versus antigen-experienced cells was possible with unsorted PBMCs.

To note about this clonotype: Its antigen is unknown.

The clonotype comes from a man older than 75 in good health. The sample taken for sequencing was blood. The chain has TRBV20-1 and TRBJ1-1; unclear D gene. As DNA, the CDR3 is TGCAGTGCTAGAGGAGCCCCCCTGCGGAGCGCTGAAGCTTTCTTT. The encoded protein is CSARGAPLRSAEAFF.